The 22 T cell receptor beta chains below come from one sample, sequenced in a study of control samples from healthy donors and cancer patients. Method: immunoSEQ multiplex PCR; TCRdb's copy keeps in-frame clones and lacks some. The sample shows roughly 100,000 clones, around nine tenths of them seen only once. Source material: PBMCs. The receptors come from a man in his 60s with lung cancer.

This CDR3 is CASSSSALAKNIQYF. In nucleotides, the CDR3 is TGTGCCAGCAGCTCCTCGGCCCTAGCCAAAAACATTCAGTACTTC. The J gene is TRBJ2-4, the V gene TRBV7-9; unclear D gene. V shed 4 bases and J shed 0 bases, with 10 bases lying between them. This CDR3 contains 15 residues. Per the germline V gene, CDR1 is SEHNR and CDR2 is FQNEAQ (reference sequence).

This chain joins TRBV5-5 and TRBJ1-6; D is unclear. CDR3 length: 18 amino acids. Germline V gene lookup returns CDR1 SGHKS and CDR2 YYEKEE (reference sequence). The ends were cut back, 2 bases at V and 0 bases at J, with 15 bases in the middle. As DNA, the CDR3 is TGTGCCAGCAGCTTACCCCCTACGGGGAGCTCCTATAATTCACCCCTCCACTTT. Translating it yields CASSLPPTGSSYNSPLHF.

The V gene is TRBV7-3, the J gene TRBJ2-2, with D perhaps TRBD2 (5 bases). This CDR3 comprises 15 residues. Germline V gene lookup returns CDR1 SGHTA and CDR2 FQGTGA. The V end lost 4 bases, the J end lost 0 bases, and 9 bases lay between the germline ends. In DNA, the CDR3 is TGTGCCAGCAGCTCTAGCATCGCGAACACCGGGGAGCTGTTTTTT. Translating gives CASSSSIANTGELFF.

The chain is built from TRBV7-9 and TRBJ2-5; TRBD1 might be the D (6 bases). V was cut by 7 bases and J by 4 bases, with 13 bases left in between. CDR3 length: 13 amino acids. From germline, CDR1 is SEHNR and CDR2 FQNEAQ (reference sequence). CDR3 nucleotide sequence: TGTGCCAGCACCCTGGACAGACGAGAGACCCAGTACTTC. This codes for CASTLDRRETQYF.

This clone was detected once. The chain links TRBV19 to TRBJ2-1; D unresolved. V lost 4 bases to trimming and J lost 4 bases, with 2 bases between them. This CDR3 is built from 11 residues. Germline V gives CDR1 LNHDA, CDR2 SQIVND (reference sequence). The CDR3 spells CASSTYNEQFF. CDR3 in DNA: TGTGCCAGTAGTACTTACAATGAGCAGTTCTTC.

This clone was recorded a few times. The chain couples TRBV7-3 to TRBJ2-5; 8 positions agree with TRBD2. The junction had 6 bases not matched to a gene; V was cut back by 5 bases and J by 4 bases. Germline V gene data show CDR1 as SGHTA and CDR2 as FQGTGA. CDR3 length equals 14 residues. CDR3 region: CASSPGTRGETQYF. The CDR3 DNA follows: TGTGCCAGCAGCCCCGGGACTAGAGGAGAGACCCAGTACTTC.

The CDR3 nucleotides are TGTGCCAGCAGCTCCCGAGGTAATGAGCAGTTCTTC. It codes for CASSSRGNEQFF. The V and J genes are TRBV7-2 and TRBJ2-1; D uncertain. Germline CDR1 is SGHTA and CDR2 is FQGNSA. This CDR3 spans 12 amino acids. Between the trimmed V and J ends, which lost 4 bases and 7 bases, there was a span of 8 bases.

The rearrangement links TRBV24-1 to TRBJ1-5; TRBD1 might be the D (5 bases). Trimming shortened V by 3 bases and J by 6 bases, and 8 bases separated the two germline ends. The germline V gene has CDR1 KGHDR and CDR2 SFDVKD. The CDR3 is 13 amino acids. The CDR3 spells CATSDGDGQPQHF. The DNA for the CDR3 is TGTGCCACCAGTGATGGGGACGGTCAGCCCCAGCATTTT.

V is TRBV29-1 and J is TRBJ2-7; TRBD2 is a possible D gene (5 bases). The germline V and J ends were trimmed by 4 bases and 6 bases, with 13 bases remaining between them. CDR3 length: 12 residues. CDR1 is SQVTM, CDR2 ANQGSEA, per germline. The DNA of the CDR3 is TGCAGCGTTGTGGCCGGAGGAGGCGAGCAGTACTTC. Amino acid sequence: CSVVAGGGEQYF.

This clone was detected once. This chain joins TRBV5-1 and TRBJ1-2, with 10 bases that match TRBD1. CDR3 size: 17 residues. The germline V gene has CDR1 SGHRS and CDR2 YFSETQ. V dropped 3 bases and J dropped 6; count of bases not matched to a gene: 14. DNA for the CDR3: TGCGCCAGCAGCTGGGGGATACCGGGACAGGGGAAAGATGGCTACACCTTC. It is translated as CASSWGIPGQGKDGYTF.

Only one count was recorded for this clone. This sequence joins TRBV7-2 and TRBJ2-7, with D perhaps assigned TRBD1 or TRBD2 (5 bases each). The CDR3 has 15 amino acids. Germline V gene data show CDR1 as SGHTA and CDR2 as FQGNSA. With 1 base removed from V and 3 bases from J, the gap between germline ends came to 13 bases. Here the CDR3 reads CASSLGGTGNYEQYV. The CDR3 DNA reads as TGTGCCAGCAGCTTAGGTGGGACGGGGAACTACGAGCAGTACGTC.

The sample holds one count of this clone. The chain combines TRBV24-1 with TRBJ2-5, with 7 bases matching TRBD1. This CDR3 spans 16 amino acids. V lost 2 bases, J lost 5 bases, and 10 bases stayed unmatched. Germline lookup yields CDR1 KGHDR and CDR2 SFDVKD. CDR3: CATSDWDFRGKETQYF. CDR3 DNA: TGTGCCACCAGTGATTGGGATTTCAGGGGGAAGGAGACCCAGTACTTC.

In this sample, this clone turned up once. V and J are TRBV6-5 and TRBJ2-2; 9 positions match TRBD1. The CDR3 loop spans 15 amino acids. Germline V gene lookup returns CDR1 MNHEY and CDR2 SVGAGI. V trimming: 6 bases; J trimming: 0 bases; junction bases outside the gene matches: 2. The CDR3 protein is CASRQGASNTGELFF. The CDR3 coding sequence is TGTGCCAGCAGACAGGGGGCCTCGAACACCGGGGAGCTGTTTTTT.

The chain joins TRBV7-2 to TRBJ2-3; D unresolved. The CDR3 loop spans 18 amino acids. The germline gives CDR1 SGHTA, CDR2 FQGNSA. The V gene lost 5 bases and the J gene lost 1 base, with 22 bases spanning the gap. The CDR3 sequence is CASSQPWYGPGGTDTQYF. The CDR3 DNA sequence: TGTGCCAGCAGCCAACCCTGGTACGGCCCTGGGGGCACAGATACGCAGTATTTT.

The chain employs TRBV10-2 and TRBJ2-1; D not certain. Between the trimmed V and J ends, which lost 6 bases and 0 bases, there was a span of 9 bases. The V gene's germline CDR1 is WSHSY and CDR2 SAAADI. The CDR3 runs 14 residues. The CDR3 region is CASRPGTSYNEQFF. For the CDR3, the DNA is TGCGCCAGCAGACCCGGTACCTCCTACAATGAGCAGTTCTTC.

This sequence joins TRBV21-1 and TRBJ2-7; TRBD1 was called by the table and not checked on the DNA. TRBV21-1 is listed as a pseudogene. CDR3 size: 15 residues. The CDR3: CASSRGQGASYEQYV. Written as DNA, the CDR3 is TGTGCCAGCAGCAGAGGACAGGGGGCCTCCTACGAGCAGTACGTC.

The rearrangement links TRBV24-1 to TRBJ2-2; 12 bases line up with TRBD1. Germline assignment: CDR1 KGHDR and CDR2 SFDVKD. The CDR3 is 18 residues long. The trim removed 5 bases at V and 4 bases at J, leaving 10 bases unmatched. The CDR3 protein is CATSGASGTGGRTGELFF. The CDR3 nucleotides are TGTGCCACCAGTGGTGCATCCGGGACAGGGGGCCGCACCGGGGAGCTGTTTTTT.

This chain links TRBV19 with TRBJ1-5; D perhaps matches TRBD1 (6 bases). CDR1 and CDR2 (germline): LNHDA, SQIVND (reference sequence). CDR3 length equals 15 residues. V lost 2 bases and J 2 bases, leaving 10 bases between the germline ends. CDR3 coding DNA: TGTGCCAGTAGTATAAACTCAGGGGGCAATCAGCCCCAGCATTTT. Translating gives CASSINSGGNQPQHF.

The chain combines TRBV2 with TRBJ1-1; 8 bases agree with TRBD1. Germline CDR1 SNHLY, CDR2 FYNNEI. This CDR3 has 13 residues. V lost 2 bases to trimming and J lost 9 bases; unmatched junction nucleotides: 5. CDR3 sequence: CASSESGQGKAFF. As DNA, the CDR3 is TGTGCCAGCAGTGAATCCGGACAGGGTAAAGCTTTCTTT.

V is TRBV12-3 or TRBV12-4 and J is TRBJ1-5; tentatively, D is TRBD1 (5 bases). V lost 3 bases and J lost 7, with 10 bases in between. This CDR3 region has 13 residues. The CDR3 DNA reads TGTGCCAGCAGTTTGGGGGGTGGACAGCCCCAGCATTTT. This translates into CASSLGGGQPQHF.

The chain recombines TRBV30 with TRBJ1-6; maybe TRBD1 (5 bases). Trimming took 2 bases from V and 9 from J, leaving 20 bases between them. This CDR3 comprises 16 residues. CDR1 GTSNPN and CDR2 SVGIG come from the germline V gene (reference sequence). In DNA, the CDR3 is TGTGCCTGGAGTTTCCGACCGGGACGCCCGCCTTCACCCCTCCACTTT. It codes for CAWSFRPGRPPSPLHF.

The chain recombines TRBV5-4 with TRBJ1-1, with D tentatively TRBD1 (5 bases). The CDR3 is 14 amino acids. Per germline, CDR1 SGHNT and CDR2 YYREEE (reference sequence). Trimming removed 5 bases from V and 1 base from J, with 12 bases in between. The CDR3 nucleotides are TGTGCCAGCAGGGGGCGGGATCAGAACACTGAAGCTTTCTTT. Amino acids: CASRGRDQNTEAFF.